The present TCR beta chain was sequenced within a study of T cells in localized non-small cell lung cancer. Study-level results: The appearance of a median about 60 of the top 100 tumor clones was seen in adjacent lung. T cell clonality was highest in uninvolved adjacent lung, above tumor. Greater T cell density in blood accompanied longer overall survival.

The length of the CDR3 is 16 residues. Germline CDR1 SGDLS, CDR2 YYNGEE. Unmatched junction bases numbered 11, after V lost 4 bases and J lost 4 bases. Concerning this clone itself: Its antigen is unidentified.

This table comes from immunoSEQ multiplex PCR, and its TCRdb copy is limited to in-frame clones, with some not included. There are tens of thousands of clones in the sample; approximately 90% occur only once, and around a fifth lies in the top ten. This TCR was recovered from a woman aged 40 to 75 with stage I squamous cell lung carcinoma. The chain has TRBV9 and TRBJ2-3; TRBD2 matches at 8 bases. The sample was peripheral blood, taken before any cancer treatment. The CDR3 nucleotides read TGTGCCAGCAGCCCTACGGGGGGGGCTTGGGCAGATACGCAGTATTTT. Its translation: CASSPTGGAWADTQYF.